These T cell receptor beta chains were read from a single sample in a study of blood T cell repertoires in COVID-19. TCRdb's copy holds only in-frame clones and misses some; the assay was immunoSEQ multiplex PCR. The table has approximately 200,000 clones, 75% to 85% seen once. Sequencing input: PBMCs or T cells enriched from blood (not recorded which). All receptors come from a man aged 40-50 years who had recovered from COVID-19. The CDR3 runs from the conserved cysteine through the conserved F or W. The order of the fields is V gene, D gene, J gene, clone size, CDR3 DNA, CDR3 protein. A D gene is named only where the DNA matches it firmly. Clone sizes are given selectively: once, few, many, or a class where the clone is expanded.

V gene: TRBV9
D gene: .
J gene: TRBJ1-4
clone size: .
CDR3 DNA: TGTGCCAGCAGCTCCTCCAGGGGCGGGAATGAAAAACTGTTTTTT
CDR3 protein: CASSSSRGGNEKLFF

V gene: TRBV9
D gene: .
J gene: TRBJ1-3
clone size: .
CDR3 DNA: TGTGCCAGCAGTACAGGCTCTGGAAACACCATATATTTT
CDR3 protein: CASSTGSGNTIYF

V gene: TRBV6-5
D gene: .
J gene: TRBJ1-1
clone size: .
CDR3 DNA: TGTGCCAGCAGTCTGAACCGGGGCACTGAAGCTTTCTTT
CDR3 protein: CASSLNRGTEAFF

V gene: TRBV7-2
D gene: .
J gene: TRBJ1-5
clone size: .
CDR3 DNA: TGTGCCAGCAGCTTAGTAGCAGGGTCGAGCCAGCCCCAGCATTTT
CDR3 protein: CASSLVAGSSQPQHF

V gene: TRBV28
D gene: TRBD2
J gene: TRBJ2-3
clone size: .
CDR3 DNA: TGTGCCAGCAGTCTAAAGCGGGAGAGCACAGATACGCAGTATTTT
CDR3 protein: CASSLKRESTDTQYF

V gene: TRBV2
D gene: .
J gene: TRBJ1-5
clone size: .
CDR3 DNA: TGTGCCAGCGTGAGAAATAGCAATCAGCCCCAGCATTTT
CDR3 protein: CASVRNSNQPQHF

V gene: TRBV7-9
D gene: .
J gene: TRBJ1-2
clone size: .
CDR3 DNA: TGTGCCAGCAGCTTGCGGTCAGGGGACTATGGCTACACCTTC
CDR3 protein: CASSLRSGDYGYTF

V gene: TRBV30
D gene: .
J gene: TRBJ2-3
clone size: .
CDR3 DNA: TGTGCCTGGAGGGCTCCCGGGACATTATACACAGATACGCAGTATTTT
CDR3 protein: CAWRAPGTLYTDTQYF

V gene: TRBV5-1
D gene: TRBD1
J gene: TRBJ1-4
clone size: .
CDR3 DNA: TGCGCCAGCAGCCCCGGACAGGGACTAAATGAAAAACTGTTTTTT
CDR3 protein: CASSPGQGLNEKLFF

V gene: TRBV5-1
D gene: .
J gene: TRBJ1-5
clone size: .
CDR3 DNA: TGCGCCAGCAGCTTGTACGGACAGAGCAATCAGCCCCAGCATTTT
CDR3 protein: CASSLYGQSNQPQHF

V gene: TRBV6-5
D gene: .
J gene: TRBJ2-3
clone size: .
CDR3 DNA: TGTGCCAGCAGCCACCGGAGCACAGATACGCAGTATTTT
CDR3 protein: CASSHRSTDTQYF

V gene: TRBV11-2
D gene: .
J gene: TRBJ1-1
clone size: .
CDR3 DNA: TGTGCCAGCAGCTTATTAGACAGCACTGAAGCTTTCTTT
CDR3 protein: CASSLLDSTEAFF

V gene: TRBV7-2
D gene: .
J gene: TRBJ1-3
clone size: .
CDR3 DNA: TGTGCCAGCAGCTTATTAGGACTTTCTGGAAACACCATATATTTT
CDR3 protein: CASSLLGLSGNTIYF

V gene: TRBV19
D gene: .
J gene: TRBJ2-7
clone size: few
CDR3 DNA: TGTGCCAGTAGTATAATGGCCGAGGGAGGAGGCTACGAGCAGTACTTC
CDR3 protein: CASSIMAEGGGYEQYF

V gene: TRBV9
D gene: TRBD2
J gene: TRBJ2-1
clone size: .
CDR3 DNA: TGTGCCAGCAGCGATACCACGACTAGCGGGAGTCCATCGGAGGGGGTTCGGCAGTTCTTC
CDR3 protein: CASSDTTTSGSPSEGVRQFF

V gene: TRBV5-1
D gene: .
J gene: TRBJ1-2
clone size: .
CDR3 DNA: TGCGCCAGCAGCCCTGGACAGTCCAGGAACTATGGCTACACCTTC
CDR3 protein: CASSPGQSRNYGYTF

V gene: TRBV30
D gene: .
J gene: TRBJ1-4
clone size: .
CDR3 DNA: TGTGCCTGGAGCCCGGGGGGGGGAGCAACTAATGAAAAACTGTTTTTT
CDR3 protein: CAWSPGGGATNEKLFF